Included here is one T cell receptor beta chain sequence, with context. Mismatch with germline at one junction end may stem from a read error. Using immunoSEQ multiplex PCR, the repertoire was profiled, and TCRdb retains in-frame clones only, with some absent. The sample contains about 70,000 clones, almost 98% of which appear only once. The sample originates from a study of technical replicates of blood from a handful of donors. The CDR3 length is 18 residues. In germline, CDR1 is MDHEN, CDR2 SYDVKM. The sample comprised T cells isolated from PBMCs. The V and J genes are TRBV28 and TRBJ1-5; TRBD1 agrees at 9 bases. The receptor comes from a human donor in good health. The CDR3 is CASSLPPGQGYSHQPQHF. Here the CDR3 DNA reads TGTGCCAGCAGTTTACCCCCGGGACAGGGATATAGCCATCAGCCCCAGCATTTT.